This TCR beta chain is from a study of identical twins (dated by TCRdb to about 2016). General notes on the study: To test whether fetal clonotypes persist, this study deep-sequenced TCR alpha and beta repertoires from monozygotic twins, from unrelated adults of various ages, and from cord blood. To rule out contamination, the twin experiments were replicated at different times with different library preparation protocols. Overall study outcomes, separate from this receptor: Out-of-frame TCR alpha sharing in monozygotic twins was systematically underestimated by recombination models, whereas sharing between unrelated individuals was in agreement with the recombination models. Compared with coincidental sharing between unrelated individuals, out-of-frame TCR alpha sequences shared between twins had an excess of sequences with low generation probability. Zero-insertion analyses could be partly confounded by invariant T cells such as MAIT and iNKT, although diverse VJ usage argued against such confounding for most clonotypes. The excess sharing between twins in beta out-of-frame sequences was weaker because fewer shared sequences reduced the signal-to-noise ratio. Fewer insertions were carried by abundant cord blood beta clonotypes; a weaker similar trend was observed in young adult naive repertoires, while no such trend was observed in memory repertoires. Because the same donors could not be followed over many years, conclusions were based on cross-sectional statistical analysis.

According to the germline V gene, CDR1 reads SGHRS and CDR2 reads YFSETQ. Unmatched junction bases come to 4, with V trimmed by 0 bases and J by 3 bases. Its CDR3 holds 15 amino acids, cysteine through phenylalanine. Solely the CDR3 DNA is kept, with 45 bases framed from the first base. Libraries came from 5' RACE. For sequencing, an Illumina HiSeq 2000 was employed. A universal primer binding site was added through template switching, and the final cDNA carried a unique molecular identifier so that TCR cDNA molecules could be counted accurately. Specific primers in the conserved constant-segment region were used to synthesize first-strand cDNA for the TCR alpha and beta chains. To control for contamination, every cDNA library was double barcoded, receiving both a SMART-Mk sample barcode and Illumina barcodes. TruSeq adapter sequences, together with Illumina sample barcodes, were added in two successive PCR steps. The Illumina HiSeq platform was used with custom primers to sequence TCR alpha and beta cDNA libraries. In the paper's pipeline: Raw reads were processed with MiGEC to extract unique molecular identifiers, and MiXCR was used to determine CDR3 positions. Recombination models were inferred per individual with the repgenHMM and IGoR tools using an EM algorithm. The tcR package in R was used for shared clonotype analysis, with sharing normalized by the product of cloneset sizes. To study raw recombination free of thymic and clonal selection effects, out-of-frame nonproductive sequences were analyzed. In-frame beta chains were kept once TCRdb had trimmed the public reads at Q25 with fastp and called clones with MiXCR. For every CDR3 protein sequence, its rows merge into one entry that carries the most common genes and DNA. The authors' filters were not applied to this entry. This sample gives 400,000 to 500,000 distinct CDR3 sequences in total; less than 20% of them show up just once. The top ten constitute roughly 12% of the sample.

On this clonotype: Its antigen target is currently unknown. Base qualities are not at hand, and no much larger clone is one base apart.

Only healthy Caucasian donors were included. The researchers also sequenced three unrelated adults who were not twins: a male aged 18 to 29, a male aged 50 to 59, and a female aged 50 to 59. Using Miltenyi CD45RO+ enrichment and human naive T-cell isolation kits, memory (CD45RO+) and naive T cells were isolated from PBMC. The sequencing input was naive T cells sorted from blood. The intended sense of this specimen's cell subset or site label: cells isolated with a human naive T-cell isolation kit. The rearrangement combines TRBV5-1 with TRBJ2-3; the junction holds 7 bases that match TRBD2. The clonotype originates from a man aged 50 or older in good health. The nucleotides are TGCGCCAGCAGCTTGGCGACTAGCCGAACAGATACGCAGTATTTT. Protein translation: CASSLATSRTDTQYF.